This TCR beta chain originates from a study of shared clonotypes between healthy human individuals. Unsorted samples drew genomic DNA from roughly 96 million PBMCs. Turning to this clone: Its target is unknown.

Each unsorted PBMC replicate got 300 ng genomic DNA, some 31,000 genomes. Some clones are missing from TCRdb's copy, which holds only in-frame ones; the method was immunoSEQ multiplex PCR. In the table there are about half a million clones, 70% to 80% of which are singletons. Study-wide points: Clonotype sharing across donors was expected to vary with sequencing depth. It was only blood that was sampled, and tissue repertoires likely differ.

The sequenced material came from PBMCs. The clonotype comes from a woman between 40 and 50 years old in good health. Some clones in this sample may be carry-over from other donors' samples.

Here the CDR3 DNA reads TGTGCCAGCAGCGGCCCAGGACCTCAAGCTTTCTTT. It encodes CASSGPGPQAFF. The chain employs TRBV9 and TRBJ1-1, with D unclear. This CDR3 contains 12 residues. V lost 3 bases to trimming and J lost 9 bases, with 12 bases between them. Germline V gives CDR1 SGDLS, CDR2 YYNGEE.